These 27 T cell receptor beta chains were all obtained from the same sample, sequenced in a study of blood T cell repertoires in COVID-19. TCRdb's table, derived via immunoSEQ multiplex PCR, lists solely in-frame clones and lacks some. The data hold more than 200,000 clones, with approximately 80% observed a single time. Sequencing input: peripheral blood. The receptors were sampled from a woman in her thirties or forties who had recovered from COVID-19.

This clone was seen once. V gene TRBV11-2 combines with J gene TRBJ2-1, with 9 bases identical to TRBD2. The CDR3 has 17 amino acids. Losses at the gene ends were 3 bases for V and 4 bases for J; bases not matched to a gene: 10. Germline V gene data show CDR1 as SGHAT and CDR2 as FQNNGV. CDR3 in amino acids: CASSLRLAGPDYNEQFF. The CDR3 DNA sequence: TGTGCCAGCAGCTTGAGGCTAGCGGGGCCCGATTACAATGAGCAGTTCTTC.

J is TRBJ2-5 and V is TRBV5-4; D is ambiguous. Germline CDR1 and CDR2: SGHNT and YYREEE (reference sequence). V was trimmed by 4 bases and J by 4 bases, leaving 20 bases between them. The CDR3 sequence is 16 residues long. The CDR3 DNA reads TGTGCCAGCAGCCGCTATCGAGACATCCAATCAGAGACCCAGTACTTC. It is translated as CASSRYRDIQSETQYF.

This rearrangement joins TRBV5-1 to TRBJ1-6, with a possible D match to TRBD1 (5 bases). The CDR3 runs to 15 residues. V was shortened by 5 bases and J by 9 bases, with 18 bases between the two germline ends. Germline-derived CDR1 and CDR2 are SGHRS and YFSETQ. CDR3 nucleotides: TGCGCCAGCAGTCGGGGGGAAGACAGCGTTTCACCCCTCCACTTT. Its protein product is CASSRGEDSVSPLHF.

This chain uses TRBV28 with TRBJ2-4; the match to TRBD2 covers 8 bases. The CDR3 consists of 17 residues. V trimming: 6 bases; J trimming: 5 bases; junction bases outside the gene matches: 15. Germline lookup yields CDR1 MDHEN and CDR2 SYDVKM. The CDR3 spells CASSPNSGGRSENIQYF. The CDR3 nucleotides are TGTGCCAGCAGCCCCAATTCGGGGGGGCGCAGCGAAAACATTCAGTACTTC.

The rearrangement joins TRBV12-3 or TRBV12-4 to TRBJ1-1; D gene unclear. The CDR3 length is 13 residues. V lost 3 bases and J 0 bases, leaving 5 bases between the germline ends. CDR3 DNA: TGTGCCAGCAGTTTTGGCATGAACACTGAAGCTTTCTTT. Its protein product is CASSFGMNTEAFF.

The rearrangement links TRBV2 to TRBJ1-2; TRBD1 might be the D (5 bases). V was shortened by 3 bases and J by 1 base, with 15 bases between the two germline ends. The CDR3 runs to 16 residues. Germline V CDR1 and CDR2: SNHLY, FYNNEI. CDR3 nucleotides: TGTGCCAGCAGTGAGTACCAGGGAAAAATTAACTATGGCTACACCTTC. Translation: CASSEYQGKINYGYTF.

The CDR3 reads CASSYSGDTQNIQYF. As DNA, the CDR3 is TGTGCCAGCAGTTACTCAGGGGACACCCAAAACATTCAGTACTTC. This rearrangement joins TRBV6-5 to TRBJ2-4, with D perhaps matching TRBD1 (6 bases). The ends were cut back, 0 bases at V and 5 bases at J, with 11 bases in the middle. This CDR3 spans 15 amino acids. Germline loops: CDR1 MNHEY, CDR2 SVGAGI.

This clone was seen just once. The V and J genes are TRBV4-3 and TRBJ2-1, with TRBD1 matching over 7 bases. The CDR3 is 17 residues long. Trimming cost V 0 bases and J 4 bases; bases outside gene matches: 9. The germline CDR1 and CDR2 sequences are LGHNA and YSLEER. CDR3 sequence reads: CASSQEWGQLAYNEQFF. The CDR3 DNA follows: TGCGCCAGCAGCCAAGAATGGGGACAGTTAGCTTACAATGAGCAGTTCTTC.

The chain links TRBV6-6 to TRBJ1-5, with D maybe TRBD1 (5 bases). V was pared by 8 bases and J by 0 bases, with 14 bases between. CDR1 is MNHNY, CDR2 SVGAGI, per germline (reference sequence). The CDR3 extends over 15 amino acids. CDR3 region: CASSPQGGSNQPQHF. CDR3 DNA: TGTGCCAGCTCGCCCCAGGGTGGTAGCAATCAGCCCCAGCATTTT.

The chain is built from TRBV7-6 and TRBJ2-2, with a possible D match to TRBD1 (5 bases). Trimming stripped 1 base from V and 6 bases from J, with 9 bases between. The CDR3 extends over 14 amino acids. CDR1 SGHVS and CDR2 FNYEAQ come from the germline V gene. CDR3 in DNA: TGTGCCAGCAGCTTAGATTTAGGGGCCGGGGAGCTGTTTTTT. Translated: CASSLDLGAGELFF.

This clone was found once. The V call is TRBV2, the J call TRBJ2-7, with D perhaps matching TRBD1 (7 bases). CDR1 is SNHLY, CDR2 FYNNEI, per germline. V lost 4 bases, J lost 7 bases, and 20 bases lay in between. The length of the CDR3 is 15 residues. CDR3 amino acids: CASSVLSGGSGEQYF. In DNA, the CDR3 is TGTGCCAGCAGTGTATTGTCAGGGGGGAGTGGGGAGCAGTACTTC. Full variable domain (remainder filled in from reference TRBV2 and TRBJ2-7): EPEVTQTPSHQVTQMGQEVILRCVPISNHLYFYWYRQILGQKVEFLVSFYNNEISEKSEIFDDQFSVERPDGSNFTLKIRSTKLEDSAMYFCASSVLSGGSGEQYFGPGTRLTVT.

CDR3 in DNA: TGTGCCAGCAGTTCCTCCGGGGCAGGGGAGTATGGCTACACCTTC. Protein: CASSSSGAGEYGYTF. The chain combines TRBV6-2 or TRBV6-3 with TRBJ1-2, with a possible D match to TRBD1 (6 bases). Trimming removed 4 bases at V and 5 bases at J, with 17 bases between. This CDR3 comprises 15 residues. Germline V gives CDR1 MNHEY, CDR2 SVGEGT.

The chain has TRBV7-8 and TRBJ2-3; D may be TRBD2 (5 bases). The CDR3 sequence is 12 residues long. With 5 bases removed from V and 5 bases from J, the gap between germline ends came to 8 bases. CDR1 is SGHVS, CDR2 FQNEAQ, per germline. The CDR3 is CASSPGGDTQYF. DNA for the CDR3: TGTGCCAGCAGCCCCGGAGGAGATACGCAGTATTTT.

V and J are TRBV18 and TRBJ1-5, with 9 bases aligning to TRBD1. The CDR3 is made up of 16 amino acids. V lost 3 bases, J lost 6 bases, and 9 bases stayed unmatched. Germline CDR1 is KGHSH and CDR2 is LQKENI. The CDR3 reads CASSPPGQGLAQPQHF. The CDR3 DNA reads TGTGCCAGCTCACCTCCGGGACAGGGTTTAGCTCAGCCCCAGCATTTT.

The rearrangement uses TRBV7-9 and TRBJ2-2, with D unresolved. The V end lost 4 bases, the J end lost 3 bases, and 6 bases lay between the germline ends. The CDR3 is 13 residues long. The V gene's germline CDR1 is SEHNR and CDR2 FQNEAQ (reference sequence). The CDR3, as DNA: TGTGCCAGCAGCTCACAGTACACCGGGGAGCTGTTTTTT. Protein product: CASSSQYTGELFF.

The rearrangement joins TRBV30 to TRBJ2-7; the match to TRBD1 covers 7 bases. The CDR3 is 16 amino acids. Germline CDR1 reads GTSNPN; CDR2 reads SVGIG (reference sequence). Trimming removed 0 bases from V and 6 bases from J; junction bases left unmatched: 14. CDR3 coding DNA: TGTGCCTGGAGTGTAGGTCTCACAGGGGTGTTAGGCGAGCAGTACTTC. It yields the protein CAWSVGLTGVLGEQYF.

This chain connects TRBV7-9 to TRBJ2-5; 8 bases match TRBD2. This CDR3 comprises 17 residues. Germline V CDR1 and CDR2: SEHNR, FQNEAQ (reference sequence). V trimming: 4 bases; J trimming: 1 base; junction bases outside the gene matches: 11. CDR3 loop: CASSSGVGRGVQETQYF. Here the CDR3 DNA reads TGTGCCAGCAGCTCAGGAGTAGGGCGGGGGGTCCAAGAGACCCAGTACTTC. Supplemented by reference TRBV7-9 and TRBJ2-5, the full variable domain reads DTGVSQNPRHKITKRGQNVTFRCDPISEHNRLYWYRQTLGQGPEFLTYFQNEAQLEKSRLLSDRFSAERPKGSFSTLEIQRTEQGDSAMYLCASSSGVGRGVQETQYFGPGTRLLVL.

Concerning this clone: Other DNA variants within this sample encode the same CDR3. The chain recombines TRBV5-1 with TRBJ1-2; 7 bases line up with TRBD1. The J segment lost 8 bases and the V segment lost 4 bases, leaving 8 bases of the junction unmatched. CDR3 length: 13 amino acids. Germline V gives CDR1 SGHRS, CDR2 YFSETQ. CDR3 coding DNA: TGCGCCAGCAGCCCTCGACAGGGAGGCGGCTACACCTTC. The encoded protein is CASSPRQGGGYTF.

The V call is TRBV6-2 or TRBV6-3, the J call TRBJ2-5; 12 bases fit TRBD2. Germline lookup yields CDR1 MNHEY and CDR2 SVGEGT. Trimming took 2 bases from V and 5 from J; bases not matched to a gene: 6. This CDR3 is built from 16 residues. CDR3 sequence reads: CASSYGLAGGPETQYF. CDR3 nucleotides: TGTGCCAGCAGTTACGGGCTAGCGGGGGGGCCGGAGACCCAGTACTTC.

V usage is TRBV20-1 and J usage is TRBJ1-3; tentatively, D is TRBD1 (6 bases). Trimming left V 3 bases short and J 2 bases short, with 11 bases between. In germline, CDR1 is DFQATT, CDR2 SNEGSKA (reference sequence). CDR3 length: 14 amino acids. The CDR3 DNA reads as TGCAGTGCTAGTGGGGCAGGGGCTGGAAACACCATATATTTT. The encoded protein is CSASGAGAGNTIYF.

This clone was counted between two and nine times. The V and J genes are TRBV3-1 (or the pseudogene TRBV3-2) and TRBJ2-7; D uncertain. The CDR3 has 17 residues. V dropped 0 bases and J dropped 0 bases, with 15 bases sitting between them. Germline CDR1 is LGHDT and CDR2 is YNNKEL (reference sequence). As DNA, the CDR3 is TGTGCCAGCAGCCAAGAAATCGCAGTAGCCGGCTCCTACGAGCAGTACTTC. Translated: CASSQEIAVAGSYEQYF.

This chain connects TRBV2 to TRBJ2-7; 10 bases match TRBD2. CDR1 is SNHLY, CDR2 FYNNEI, per germline. V shed 3 bases, J shed 0 bases, and the junction held 2 bases outside the gene matches. There are 15 residues in the CDR3. Here the CDR3 DNA reads TGTGCCAGCAGTGATCTAGCGGGGGTCTCCTACGAGCAGTACTTC. Translating it yields CASSDLAGVSYEQYF.

The chain combines TRBV5-4 with TRBJ2-3; TRBD2 matches at 7 bases. The length of the CDR3 is 15 residues. CDR1 and CDR2 from the germline V gene are SGHNT and YYREEE (reference sequence). V dropped 0 bases and J dropped 3; count of bases not matched to a gene: 4. The chain's CDR3 is CASSLDGGGTDTQYF. The CDR3 DNA reads as TGTGCCAGCAGCTTGGATGGCGGGGGAACAGATACGCAGTATTTT.

This sequence joins TRBV7-6 and TRBJ2-1, with a weak D call TRBD2 (6 bases). The length of the CDR3 is 14 residues. V was cut by 3 bases and J by 8 bases, with 14 bases left in between. Per germline, CDR1 SGHVS and CDR2 FNYEAQ. The chain's CDR3 is CASSLGGTRDEQFF. The DNA of the CDR3 is TGTGCCAGCAGCTTGGGAGGTACTAGAGATGAGCAGTTCTTC.

The chain uses TRBV14 and TRBJ1-6; a weak D match, TRBD1 (5 bases). Per the germline V gene, CDR1 is SGHDN and CDR2 is FVKESK. Trimming cost V 2 bases and J 14 bases, with 10 bases left between them. CDR3 length: 12 residues. The CDR3 loop reads CASSQIPGSLHF. The DNA for the CDR3 is TGTGCCAGCAGCCAAATTCCAGGGTCCCTCCACTTT.

This clone was observed a handful of times. This sequence joins TRBV13 and TRBJ1-5; D ambiguous. V was shortened by 0 bases and J by 5 bases, with 5 bases between the two germline ends. The CDR3 is 13 amino acids. In germline, CDR1 is PRHDT, CDR2 FYEKMQ (reference sequence). The CDR3 is CASSLGADQPQHF. For the CDR3, the DNA is TGTGCCAGCAGCTTAGGCGCGGATCAGCCCCAGCATTTT.

The chain combines TRBV6-6 with TRBJ1-2, with unresolved D. CDR3 length equals 10 residues. With 10 bases removed from V and 6 bases from J, the gap between germline ends came to 9 bases. Germline values: CDR1 MNHNY, CDR2 SVGAGI (reference sequence). Here the CDR3 DNA reads TGTGCCACACGGGGAGATGGCTACACCTTC. Encoded protein: CATRGDGYTF.